This T cell receptor (beta chain) originates from a study of T cells expressing NK-cell markers. Study-wide context: Seven donors tested HCMV-seropositive and one tested seronegative among the eight sequenced.

Points from the study as a whole: For over five donors, the dominant NKG2C+ clonotypes made up roughly 1.0-7.5% of their CD8+ T cells. For a handful of donors, these clonotypes were likewise the leading ones in the CD3+CD56-NKG2C+ fraction.

Germline V gives CDR1 SEHNR, CDR2 FQNEAQ (reference sequence). This CDR3 contains 17 residues. Production of TCR beta cDNA relied on 5'RACE template switching with UMIs. For each CDR3 protein, TCRdb gives one entry from its re-call of the 5' RACE reads, without DNA. The listing contains a few hundred thousand distinct CDR3 sequences. As for this clonotype: The antigen is unknown.

The receptor comes from a man between 18 and 69 years old in good health. The sample taken for sequencing was blood T cells: a sorted CD56 or NKG2C T cell subset, CD4+ or CD8+ T cells, or bulk PBMC T cells (not recorded which). The V gene is TRBV7-9, the J gene TRBJ1-1; TCRdb returns TRBD1, unconfirmable since there is no DNA. The CDR3 sequence is CASSLVPDRARDTEAFF. Together with reference TRBV7-9 and TRBJ1-1, the CDR3 gives the full variable domain: DTGVSQNPRHKITKRGQNVTFRCDPISEHNRLYWYRQTLGQGPEFLTYFQNEAQLEKSRLLSDRFSAERPKGSFSTLEIQRTEQGDSAMYLCASSLVPDRARDTEAFFGQGTRLTVV.